This T cell receptor (beta chain) comes out of a study of cytomegalovirus exposure and HLA in healthy donors. The CDR3 length is 14 residues. CDR1 and CDR2 from the germline V gene are LNHDA and SQIVND (reference sequence). V lost 1 base and J lost 2; bases outside the gene matches: 1. The PCR made use of 60 Vbeta and 13 Jbeta primers. Using immunoSEQ multiplex PCR, the repertoire was profiled, and TCRdb retains in-frame clones only, with some absent. This sample yields 150,000 to 200,000 clones, of which 76% are seen a single time; approximately 3% belongs to the top ten. J is TRBJ2-7 and V is TRBV19; 8 positions agree with TRBD2. The receptor was derived from a male donor in good health and CMV-seronegative. The sequenced sample consisted of PBMCs. The CDR3 bases are TGTGCCAGTAGTATAGCGGGAGGGACCTACGAGCAGTACTTC. Its protein product is CASSIAGGTYEQYF.